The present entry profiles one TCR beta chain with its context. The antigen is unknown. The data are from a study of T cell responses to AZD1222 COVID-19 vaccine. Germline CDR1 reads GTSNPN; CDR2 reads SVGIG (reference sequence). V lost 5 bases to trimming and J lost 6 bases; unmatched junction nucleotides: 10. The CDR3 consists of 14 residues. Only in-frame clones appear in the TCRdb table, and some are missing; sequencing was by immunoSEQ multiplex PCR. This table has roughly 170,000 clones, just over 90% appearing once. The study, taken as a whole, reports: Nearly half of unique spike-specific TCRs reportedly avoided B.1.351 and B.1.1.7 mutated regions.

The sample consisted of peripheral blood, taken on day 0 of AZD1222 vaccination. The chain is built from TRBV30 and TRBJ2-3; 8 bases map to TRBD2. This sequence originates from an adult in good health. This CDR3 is CAWQRGGPSDTQYF. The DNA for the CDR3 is TGTGCCTGGCAACGGGGGGGACCAAGCGATACGCAGTATTTT.